This TCR beta chain was captured in a study of blood T cell repertoires in COVID-19. Study-level background: Researchers got acute and convalescent COVID-19 samples from the United States, Italy and Spain. T cells, B-cell-depleted T cells, or PBMCs provided the cDNA or gDNA that served as material.

This table comes from immunoSEQ multiplex PCR, and its TCRdb copy is limited to in-frame clones, with some not included. The data show around 100,000 clones, with 84% seen just once and roughly 8% held by the top ten. This clone was seen more than once but under ten times. V lost 1 base and J lost 9, with 10 bases in between. Germline loops: CDR1 GTSNPN, CDR2 SVGIG (reference sequence). The CDR3 has 13 residues. The chain links TRBV30 to TRBJ1-6; D remains unclear. The sample comprised peripheral blood. This TCR came from a woman between 40 and 55 years old with acute or convalescent COVID-19. CDR3 amino acids: CAWSAAVGSPLHF. In DNA form, the CDR3 reads TGTGCCTGGAGTGCGGCGGTAGGTTCACCCCTCCACTTT. The whole variable domain, filled in from reference TRBV30 and TRBJ1-6, reads SQTIHQWPATLVQPVGSPLSLECTVEGTSNPNLYWYRQAAGRGLQLLFYSVGIGQISSEVPQNLSASRPQDRQFILSSKKLLLSDSGFYLCAWSAAVGSPLHFGNGTRLTVT.